This T cell receptor (beta chain) was identified in a study of T cells of healthy individuals (dated by TCRdb to about 2018). Library preparation was by 5' RACE. The run used an Illumina MiSeq. Using fastp at Q25 and MiXCR, TCRdb reprocessed the public reads and kept productive beta chains. Entries that share a CDR3 protein sequence are merged under the most common genes and DNA. For this sample there are some 82,000 distinct CDR3 sequences; 5% appear just once. Together, the top ten hold 7.5% to 8% of the sample. A note on this clonotype: Its antigen is still unknown. No much larger clone is present one base from it, and per-base qualities are unavailable.

V is reduced by 2 bases and J by 2 bases, leaving a spacing of 13 bases between them. Including cysteine and phenylalanine, the CDR3 has 16 amino acids. Only the CDR3 portion is preserved as DNA: 48 bases, with reading frame beginning at the first base. CDR1 KGHSH and CDR2 LQKENI are derived from the germline V gene. This chain joins TRBV18 to TRBJ1-3; the D gene is possibly TRBD1, with 6 bases matching. The clonotype was recovered from a female donor in good health. The DNA sequence follows: TGTGCCAGCTCACCAACCGGGACAAAGGCTGGAAACACCATATATTTT. This gives the protein CASSPTGTKAGNTIYF. This CDR3, with the reference TRBV18 and TRBJ1-3 proteins standing in past its ends, gives the full variable domain NAGVMQNPRHLVRRRGQEARLRCSPMKGHSHVYWYRQLPEEGLKFMVYLQKENIIDESGMPKERFSAEFPKEGPSILRIQQVVRGDSAAYFCASSPTGTKAGNTIYFGEGSWLTVV.